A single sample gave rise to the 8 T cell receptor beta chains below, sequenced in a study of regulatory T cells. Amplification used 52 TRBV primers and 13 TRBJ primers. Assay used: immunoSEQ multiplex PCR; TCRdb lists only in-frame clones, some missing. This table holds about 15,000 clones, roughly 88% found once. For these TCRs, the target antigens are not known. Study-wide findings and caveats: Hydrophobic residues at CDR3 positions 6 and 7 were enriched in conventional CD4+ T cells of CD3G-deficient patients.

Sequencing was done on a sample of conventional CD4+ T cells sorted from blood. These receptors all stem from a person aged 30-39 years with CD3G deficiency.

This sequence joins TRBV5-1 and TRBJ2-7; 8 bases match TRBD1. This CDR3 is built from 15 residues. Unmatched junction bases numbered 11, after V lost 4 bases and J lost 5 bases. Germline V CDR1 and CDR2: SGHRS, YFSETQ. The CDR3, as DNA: TGCGCCAGCAGCATCCGAGGACAGGGACGCGACGAGCAGTACTTC. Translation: CASSIRGQGRDEQYF. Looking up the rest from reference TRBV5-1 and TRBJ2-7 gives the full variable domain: KAGVTQTPRYLIKTRGQQVTLSCSPISGHRSVSWYQQTPGQGLQFLFEYFSETQRNKGNFPGRFSGRQFSNSRSEMNVSTLELGDSALYLCASSIRGQGRDEQYFGPGTRLTVT.

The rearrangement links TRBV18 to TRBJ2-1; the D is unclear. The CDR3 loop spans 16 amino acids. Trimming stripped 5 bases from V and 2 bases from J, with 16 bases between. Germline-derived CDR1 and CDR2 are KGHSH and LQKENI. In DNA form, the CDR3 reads TGTGCCAGCTCATTCGGACGGGCCCCCCCCTACAATGAGCAGTTCTTC. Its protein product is CASSFGRAPPYNEQFF.

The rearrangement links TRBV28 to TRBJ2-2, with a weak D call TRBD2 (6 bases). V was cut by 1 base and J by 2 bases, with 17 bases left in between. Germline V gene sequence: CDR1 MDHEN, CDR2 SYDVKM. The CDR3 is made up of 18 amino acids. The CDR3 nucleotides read TGTGCCAGCAGTTTATCAGGGAGAGGGCGGGGAAACACCGGGGAGCTGTTTTTT. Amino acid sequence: CASSLSGRGRGNTGELFF.

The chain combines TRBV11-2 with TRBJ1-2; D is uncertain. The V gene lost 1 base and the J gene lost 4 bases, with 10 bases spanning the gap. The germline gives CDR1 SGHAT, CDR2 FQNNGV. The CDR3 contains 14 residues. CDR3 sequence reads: CASSLGQPRYGYTF. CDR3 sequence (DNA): TGTGCCAGCAGCTTAGGTCAGCCTCGCTATGGCTACACCTTC.

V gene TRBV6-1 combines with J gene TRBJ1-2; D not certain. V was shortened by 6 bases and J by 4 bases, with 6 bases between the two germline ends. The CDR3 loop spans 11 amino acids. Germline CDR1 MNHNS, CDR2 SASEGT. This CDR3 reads CASRGSYGYTF. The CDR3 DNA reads TGTGCCAGCAGGGGGTCCTATGGCTACACCTTC.

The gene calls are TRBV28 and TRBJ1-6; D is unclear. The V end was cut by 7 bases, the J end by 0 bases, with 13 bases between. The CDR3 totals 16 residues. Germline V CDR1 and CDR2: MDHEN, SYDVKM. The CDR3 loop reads CASTPHGISYNSPLHF. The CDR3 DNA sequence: TGTGCCAGCACCCCTCACGGTATCTCCTATAATTCACCCCTCCACTTT.

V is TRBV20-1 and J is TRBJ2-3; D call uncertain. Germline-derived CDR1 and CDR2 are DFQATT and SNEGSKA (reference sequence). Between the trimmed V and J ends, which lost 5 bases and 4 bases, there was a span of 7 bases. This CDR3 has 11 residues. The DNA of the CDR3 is TGCAGTGCTGAAATCGCAGATACGCAGTATTTT. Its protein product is CSAEIADTQYF.

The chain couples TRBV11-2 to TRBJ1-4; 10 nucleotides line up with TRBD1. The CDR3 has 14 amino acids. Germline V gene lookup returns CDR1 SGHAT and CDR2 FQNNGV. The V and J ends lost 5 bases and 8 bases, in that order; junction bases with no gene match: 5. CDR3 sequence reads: CASSHGTGEEKLFF. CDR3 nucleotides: TGTGCCAGCAGCCACGGGACAGGGGAAGAAAAACTGTTTTTT.